One sample yielded the 23 T cell receptor beta chains listed below, sequenced in a study of cytomegalovirus exposure and HLA in healthy donors. This PCR relied on a set of 60 Vbeta primers and 13 Jbeta primers. Data came from immunoSEQ multiplex PCR; TCRdb stores just in-frame clones and leaves some out. This table holds more than 100,000 clones, over 80% found once. The sequencing input was PBMCs. The receptors stem from a man in his forties in good health and CMV-seronegative.

The V gene is TRBV10-3, the J gene TRBJ2-1, with 10 bases aligning to TRBD2. Germline V CDR1 and CDR2: ENHRY, SYGVKD. CDR3 length: 19 residues. V was pared by 4 bases and J by 4 bases, with 16 bases of the junction left unmatched. The CDR3 loop is CAISAMGSGGPSKYNEQFF. The CDR3 DNA sequence: TGTGCCATCAGTGCGATGGGTAGCGGGGGGCCATCAAAGTACAATGAGCAGTTCTTC.

The rearrangement links TRBV5-4 to TRBJ1-2; 10 bases line up with TRBD1. Germline V gives CDR1 SGHNT, CDR2 YYREEE (reference sequence). This CDR3 comprises 13 residues. V gave up 3 bases and J gave up 7 bases; unmatched junction bases: 3. The CDR3 region is CASSSGTGVGYTF. The CDR3 coding sequence is TGTGCCAGCAGCTCAGGGACAGGGGTTGGCTACACCTTC.

Worth noting for this clone: No DNA is shown, since the ends of the CDR3 on it are uncertain; the CDR3 is the one TCRdb lists. The chain employs TRBV28 and TRBJ2-7; the D call in the table, TRBD1, was not verified against the DNA. Termini included, the CDR3 measures 17 amino acids. Germline V gene data show CDR1 as MDHEN and CDR2 as SYDVKM. This chain's CDR3 is CASSSSSRDRFPYEQYF.

This chain joins TRBV5-6 and TRBJ2-5; no reliable D call. Germline V lookup: CDR1 SGHDT, CDR2 YYEEEE. V lost 2 bases and J lost 3, with 2 bases in between. The CDR3 has 11 residues. CDR3 protein: CASSFKETQYF. The DNA of the CDR3 is TGTGCCAGCAGCTTCAAAGAGACCCAGTACTTC.

The chain links TRBV28 to TRBJ1-1; D is unresolved. The V gene lost 6 bases and the J gene lost 1 base, with 9 bases spanning the gap. Germline assignment: CDR1 MDHEN and CDR2 SYDVKM. There are 13 residues in the CDR3. The CDR3 DNA reads as TGTGCCAGCAGAGACCGCGGGAACACTGAAGCTTTCTTT. It encodes CASRDRGNTEAFF.

The chain carries TRBV7-4 and TRBJ2-1; 9 nucleotides agree with TRBD2. CDR3 length: 11 residues. Germline loops: CDR1 SGHVT, CDR2 SQSDAQ. Trimming removed 6 bases from V and 16 bases from J; junction bases left unmatched: 7. The CDR3, as DNA: TGTGCCAGCAGTGCCGCGGGGGGGCCATTCTTC. Residues: CASSAAGGPFF.

This clone was observed a few times. The V call is TRBV4-1, the J call TRBJ1-1; D may be TRBD1 (5 bases). This CDR3 comprises 13 residues. CDR1 and CDR2 (germline): MGHRA, YSYEKL. The V end lost 2 bases, the J end lost 3 bases, and 7 bases lay between the germline ends. This CDR3 reads CASSQRRDTEAFF. The CDR3 DNA follows: TGCGCCAGCAGCCAACGCAGGGACACTGAAGCTTTCTTT.

The CDR3 sequence is CASSQDRALADLSYNEQFF. DNA for the CDR3: TGCGCCAGCAGCCAAGATCGGGCGCTAGCGGATCTTTCCTACAATGAGCAGTTCTTC. The V and J genes are TRBV4-3 and TRBJ2-1; 7 positions match TRBD2. CDR1 is LGHNA and CDR2 is YSLEER in the germline V gene. Losses at the gene ends were 0 bases for V and 1 base for J; bases not matched to a gene: 12. This CDR3 is 19 amino acids long.

V and J are TRBV19 and TRBJ2-1, with 16 bases identical to TRBD2. The V gene end was trimmed by 5 bases and the J gene end by 9 bases; junction bases not matched to a gene: 4. This CDR3 has 15 amino acids. The germline gives CDR1 LNHDA, CDR2 SQIVND (reference sequence). DNA for the CDR3: TGTGCCAGTAGTCCGGGGACTAGCGGGAGGGTTGAGCAGTTCTTC. This encodes CASSPGTSGRVEQFF.

The gene calls are TRBV27 and TRBJ2-1; 7 bases match TRBD2. Per germline, CDR1 MNHEY and CDR2 SMNVEV (reference sequence). The CDR3 sequence is 12 residues long. V trimming: 7 bases; J trimming: 10 bases; junction bases outside the gene matches: 7. CDR3 amino acids: CASTGAGVEQFF. DNA for the CDR3: TGTGCCAGCACCGGGGCGGGGGTCGAGCAGTTCTTC.

The chain uses TRBV4-3 and TRBJ2-7; 7 bases map to TRBD2. There are 17 residues in the CDR3. Losses at the gene ends were 0 bases for V and 4 bases for J; bases not matched to a gene: 12. From germline, CDR1 is LGHNA and CDR2 YSLEER. The CDR3 region is CASSQESSAGRGYEQYF. The CDR3 nucleotides read TGCGCCAGCAGCCAAGAATCTAGCGCGGGGCGGGGGTACGAGCAGTACTTC.

The CDR3: CASSLTGGGDEQYF. DNA of the CDR3: TGTGCCAGCAGCTTAACAGGGGGCGGCGACGAGCAGTACTTC. This chain uses TRBV7-3 with TRBJ2-7; 7 bases fit TRBD1. Unmatched junction bases numbered 4, after V lost 0 bases and J lost 5 bases. This CDR3 spans 14 amino acids. From germline, CDR1 is SGHTA and CDR2 FQGTGA.

This chain connects TRBV4-2 to TRBJ1-1; no clear D. Germline CDR1 reads LGHNA; CDR2 reads YNFKEQ. Trimming stripped 4 bases from V and 3 bases from J, with 9 bases between. CDR3 length: 13 amino acids. This CDR3 reads CASSRTDYTEAFF. For the CDR3, the DNA is TGTGCCAGCAGCCGTACAGATTACACTGAAGCTTTCTTT.

To note about this clone: The same CDR3 also results from other DNA sequences found in this sample. CDR3 sequence: CASSPGGYGYTF. The DNA of the CDR3 is TGTGCCAGCAGCCCCGGGGGCTATGGCTACACCTTC. The chain combines TRBV7-2 with TRBJ1-2; the D gene is possibly TRBD1 (5 bases). V was trimmed by 5 bases and J by 4 bases, leaving 8 bases between them. CDR3 length: 12 residues. Germline CDR1 is SGHTA and CDR2 is FQGNSA.

The chain is built from TRBV6-5 and TRBJ2-1; a weak D match, TRBD2 (6 bases). V lost 6 bases, J lost 0 bases, and 12 bases lay in between. The CDR3 is 15 amino acids. Germline V gene data show CDR1 as MNHEY and CDR2 as SVGAGI. This CDR3 reads CASSPRGSSYNEQFF. CDR3 DNA sequence: TGTGCCAGCAGCCCACGGGGGAGCTCCTACAATGAGCAGTTCTTC.

This chain joins TRBV5-1 and TRBJ2-2; D might be TRBD1 (5 bases). The germline V gene encodes CDR1 SGHRS and CDR2 YFSETQ. This CDR3 contains 14 residues. The V end was cut by 0 bases, the J end by 4 bases, with 7 bases between. CDR3 DNA: TGCGCCAGCAGCTTGGGGCAGGGCACCGGGGAGCTGTTTTTT. It yields the protein CASSLGQGTGELFF.

This clone has just a few counts. The gene calls are TRBV15 and TRBJ1-2; D is unclear. Trimming stripped 3 bases from V and 1 base from J, with 9 bases between. The CDR3 extends over 14 amino acids. CDR1 and CDR2 from the germline V gene are LNHNV and YYDKDF (reference sequence). For the CDR3, the DNA is TGTGCCACCAGCAGGTTCGGTGTTAACTATGGCTACACCTTC. Protein: CATSRFGVNYGYTF.

The chain employs TRBV27 and TRBJ2-1; 10 positions agree with TRBD2. V trimming: 5 bases; J trimming: 7 bases; junction bases outside the gene matches: 2. Germline V lookup: CDR1 MNHEY, CDR2 SMNVEV (reference sequence). CDR3 length equals 13 residues. This CDR3 reads CASSLAGENEQFF. The CDR3 coding sequence is TGTGCCAGCAGTCTAGCGGGAGAGAATGAGCAGTTCTTC.

This chain links TRBV9 with TRBJ2-6; 7 bases align to TRBD2. V was clipped by 4 bases and J by 1 base; unmatched bases: 20. This CDR3 has 21 amino acids. Germline V gives CDR1 SGDLS, CDR2 YYNGEE. CDR3 in amino acids: CASSTHRGEVRAGSGANVLTF. The CDR3 DNA reads as TGTGCCAGCAGCACTCACCGGGGGGAGGTTAGGGCGGGGTCTGGGGCCAACGTCCTGACTTTC.

CDR3 coding DNA: TGTGCCAGCAGCCCACTAGGCACAGATACGCAGTATTTT. This encodes CASSPLGTDTQYF. This chain links TRBV7-6 with TRBJ2-3, with D possibly TRBD2 on 5 matching bases. The germline gives CDR1 SGHVS, CDR2 FNYEAQ. Trimming cost V 5 bases and J 1 base, with 7 bases left between them. This CDR3 has 13 residues.

This clone was recorded a few times. The rearrangement joins TRBV7-3 to TRBJ2-2; no clear D. This CDR3 comprises 13 residues. The V and J ends lost 5 bases and 5 bases respectively, with 9 bases between them. Germline assignment: CDR1 SGHTA and CDR2 FQGTGA. The CDR3 spells CASSPPRTGELFF. The CDR3 region has the DNA TGTGCCAGCAGCCCTCCTAGGACCGGGGAGCTGTTTTTT. Full variable domain (rest looked up from reference TRBV7-3 and TRBJ2-2): GAGVSQTPSNKVTEKGKYVELRCDPISGHTALYWYRQSLGQGPEFLIYFQGTGAADDSGLPNDRFFAVRPEGSVSTLKIQRTERGDSAVYLCASSPPRTGELFFGEGSRLTVL.

The chain has TRBV19 and TRBJ1-1, with D perhaps matching TRBD1 (6 bases). Germline V gene data show CDR1 as LNHDA and CDR2 as SQIVND (reference sequence). There are 15 residues in the CDR3. V gave up 7 bases and J gave up 5 bases, with 20 bases separating them. In nucleotides, the CDR3 is TGTGCCAGTACCAACAGGGTTGGAAAGAGTACTGAAGCTTTCTTT. Its protein is CASTNRVGKSTEAFF.

The chain links TRBV5-6 to TRBJ2-3; D is unresolved. V gave up 1 base and J gave up 0 bases, with 12 bases separating them. Germline V gene sequence: CDR1 SGHDT, CDR2 YYEEEE. CDR3 length: 16 amino acids. CDR3: CASSLLSQTSTDTQYF. In DNA, the CDR3 is TGTGCCAGCAGCTTGTTGAGCCAGACTAGCACAGATACGCAGTATTTT.